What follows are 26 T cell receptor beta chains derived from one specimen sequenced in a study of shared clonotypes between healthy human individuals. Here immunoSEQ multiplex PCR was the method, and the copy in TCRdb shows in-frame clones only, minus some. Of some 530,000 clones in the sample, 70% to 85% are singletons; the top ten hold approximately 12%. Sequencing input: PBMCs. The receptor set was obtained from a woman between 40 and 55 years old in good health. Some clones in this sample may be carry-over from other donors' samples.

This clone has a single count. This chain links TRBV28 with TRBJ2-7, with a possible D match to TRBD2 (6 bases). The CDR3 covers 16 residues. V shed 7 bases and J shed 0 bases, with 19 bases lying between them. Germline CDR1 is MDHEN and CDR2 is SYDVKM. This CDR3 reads CASTGSSATSSYEQYF. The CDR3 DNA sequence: TGTGCCAGCACCGGATCTAGCGCCACGAGCTCCTACGAGCAGTACTTC.

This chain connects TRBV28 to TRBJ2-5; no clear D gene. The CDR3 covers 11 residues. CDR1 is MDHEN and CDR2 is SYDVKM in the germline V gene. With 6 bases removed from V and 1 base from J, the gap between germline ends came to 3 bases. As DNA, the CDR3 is TGTGCCAGCAGGACCCAAGAGACCCAGTACTTC. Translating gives CASRTQETQYF.

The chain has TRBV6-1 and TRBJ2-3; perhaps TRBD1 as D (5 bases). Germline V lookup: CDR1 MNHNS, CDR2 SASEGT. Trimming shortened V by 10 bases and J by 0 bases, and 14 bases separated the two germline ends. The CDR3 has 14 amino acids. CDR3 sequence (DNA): TGTGCCACCCAAGGGGTTACTAGCACAGATACGCAGTATTTT. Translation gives CATQGVTSTDTQYF.

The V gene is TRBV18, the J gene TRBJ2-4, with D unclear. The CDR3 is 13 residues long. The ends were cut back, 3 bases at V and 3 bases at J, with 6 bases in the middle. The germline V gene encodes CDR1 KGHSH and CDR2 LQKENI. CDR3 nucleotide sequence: TGTGCCAGCTCACCGAAAGGCAAAAACATTCAGTACTTC. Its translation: CASSPKGKNIQYF.

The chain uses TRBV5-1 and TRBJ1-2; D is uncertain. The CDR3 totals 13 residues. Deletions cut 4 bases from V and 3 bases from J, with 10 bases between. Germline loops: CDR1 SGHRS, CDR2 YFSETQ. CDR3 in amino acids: CASSPGRDYGYTF. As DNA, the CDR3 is TGCGCCAGCAGCCCAGGTCGAGACTATGGCTACACCTTC.

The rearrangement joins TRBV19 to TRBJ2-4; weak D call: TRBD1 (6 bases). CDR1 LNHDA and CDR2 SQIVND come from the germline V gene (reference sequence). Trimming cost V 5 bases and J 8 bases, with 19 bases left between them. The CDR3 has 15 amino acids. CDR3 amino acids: CASSGSGQGFDIQYF. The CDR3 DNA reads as TGTGCCAGTAGTGGGTCGGGACAAGGATTTGACATTCAGTACTTC.

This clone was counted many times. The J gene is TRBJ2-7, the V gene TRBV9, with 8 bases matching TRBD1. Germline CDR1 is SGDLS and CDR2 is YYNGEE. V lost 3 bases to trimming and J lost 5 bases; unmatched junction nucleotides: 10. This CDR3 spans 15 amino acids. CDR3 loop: CASSARTGLDHEQYF. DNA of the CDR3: TGTGCCAGCAGCGCCAGGACAGGGTTGGACCACGAGCAGTACTTC.

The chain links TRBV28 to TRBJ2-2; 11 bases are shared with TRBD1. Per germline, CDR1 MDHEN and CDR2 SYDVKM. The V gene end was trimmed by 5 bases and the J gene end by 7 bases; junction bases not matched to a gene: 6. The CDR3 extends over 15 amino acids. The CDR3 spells CASSPGQGDIGELFF. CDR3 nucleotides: TGTGCCAGCAGTCCGGGACAGGGGGACATCGGGGAGCTGTTTTTT.

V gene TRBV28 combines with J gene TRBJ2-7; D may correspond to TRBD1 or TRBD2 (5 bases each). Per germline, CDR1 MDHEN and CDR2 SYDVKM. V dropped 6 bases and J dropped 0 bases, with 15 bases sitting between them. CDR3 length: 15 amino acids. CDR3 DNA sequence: TGTGCCAGCAGCCGAGGGACCCCGAGCTCCTACGAGCAGTACTTC. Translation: CASSRGTPSSYEQYF.

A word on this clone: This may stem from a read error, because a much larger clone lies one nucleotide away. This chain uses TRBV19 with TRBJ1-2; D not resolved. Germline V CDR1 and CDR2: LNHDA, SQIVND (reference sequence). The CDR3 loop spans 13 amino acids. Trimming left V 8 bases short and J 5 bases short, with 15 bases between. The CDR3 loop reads CASATSLGYGYTF. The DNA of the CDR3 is TGTGCCAGTGCCACGTCCCTTGGTTATGGCTACACCTTC.

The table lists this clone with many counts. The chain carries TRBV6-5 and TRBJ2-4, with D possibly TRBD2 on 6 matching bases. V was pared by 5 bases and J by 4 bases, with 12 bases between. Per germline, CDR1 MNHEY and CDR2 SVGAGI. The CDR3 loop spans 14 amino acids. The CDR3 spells CASSKGLGKNIQYF. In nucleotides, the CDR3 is TGTGCCAGCAGTAAGGGACTGGGAAAAAACATTCAGTACTTC.

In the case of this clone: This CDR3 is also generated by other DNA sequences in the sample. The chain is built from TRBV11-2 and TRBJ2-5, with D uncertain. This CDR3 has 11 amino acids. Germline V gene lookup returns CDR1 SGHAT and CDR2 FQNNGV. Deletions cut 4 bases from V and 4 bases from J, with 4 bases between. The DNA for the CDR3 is TGTGCCAGCAGCTCGGGAGAGACCCAGTACTTC. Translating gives CASSSGETQYF.

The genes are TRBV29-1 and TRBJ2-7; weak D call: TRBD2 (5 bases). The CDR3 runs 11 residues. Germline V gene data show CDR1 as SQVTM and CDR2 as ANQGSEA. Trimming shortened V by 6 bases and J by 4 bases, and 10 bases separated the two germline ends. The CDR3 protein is CSVGLLYEQYF. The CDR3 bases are TGCAGCGTCGGACTGTTATACGAGCAGTACTTC.

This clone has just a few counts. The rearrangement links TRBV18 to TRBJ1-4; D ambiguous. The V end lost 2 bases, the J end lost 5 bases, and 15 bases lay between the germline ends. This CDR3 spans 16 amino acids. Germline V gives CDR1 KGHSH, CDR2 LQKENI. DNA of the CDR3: TGTGCCAGCTCACCAGGGGTTTCGACTGGGAATGAAAAACTGTTTTTT. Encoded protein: CASSPGVSTGNEKLFF.

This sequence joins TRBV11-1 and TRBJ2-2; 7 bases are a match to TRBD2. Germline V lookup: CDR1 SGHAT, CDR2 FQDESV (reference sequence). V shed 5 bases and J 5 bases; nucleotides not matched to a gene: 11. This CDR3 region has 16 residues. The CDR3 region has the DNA TGTGCCAGCAGCCCGGGACTATCCTCCAAGACCGGGGAGCTGTTTTTT. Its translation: CASSPGLSSKTGELFF.

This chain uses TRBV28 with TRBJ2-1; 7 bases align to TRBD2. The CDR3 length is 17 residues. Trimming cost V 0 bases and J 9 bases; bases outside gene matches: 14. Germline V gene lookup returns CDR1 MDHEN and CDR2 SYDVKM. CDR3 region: CASSLWELAAPGSEQFF. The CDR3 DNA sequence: TGTGCCAGCAGTTTATGGGAGCTAGCGGCCCCGGGGAGTGAGCAGTTCTTC. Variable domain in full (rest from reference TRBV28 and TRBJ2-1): DVKVTQSSRYLVKRTGEKVFLECVQDMDHENMFWYRQDPGLGLRLIYFSYDVKMKEKGDIPEGYSVSREKKERFSLILESASTNQTSMYLCASSLWELAAPGSEQFFGPGTRLTVL.

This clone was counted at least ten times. The CDR3 loop reads CSATSANTGELFF. The CDR3 DNA is TGCAGCGCAACTAGCGCGAACACCGGGGAGCTGTTTTTT. This chain joins TRBV29-1 and TRBJ2-2, with 7 bases fitting TRBD2. The CDR3 is made up of 13 amino acids. Germline assignment: CDR1 SQVTM and CDR2 ANQGSEA. With 7 bases clipped from V and 0 bases from J, the junction kept 2 bases outside the gene matches.

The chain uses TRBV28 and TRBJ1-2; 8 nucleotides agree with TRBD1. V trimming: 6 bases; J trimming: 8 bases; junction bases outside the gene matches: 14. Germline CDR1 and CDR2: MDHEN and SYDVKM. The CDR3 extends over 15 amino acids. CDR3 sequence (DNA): TGTGCCAGCAGACCCCCCGCAGGACAGGGTAGCGGCTACACCTTC. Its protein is CASRPPAGQGSGYTF.

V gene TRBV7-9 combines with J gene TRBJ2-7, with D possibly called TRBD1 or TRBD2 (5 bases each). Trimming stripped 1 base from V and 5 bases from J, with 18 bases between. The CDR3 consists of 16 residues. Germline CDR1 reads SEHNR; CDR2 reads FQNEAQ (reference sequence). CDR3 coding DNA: TGTGCCAGCAGCTTAGTCGGGGCGGCTAGCCCCCACGAGCAGTACTTC. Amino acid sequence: CASSLVGAASPHEQYF.

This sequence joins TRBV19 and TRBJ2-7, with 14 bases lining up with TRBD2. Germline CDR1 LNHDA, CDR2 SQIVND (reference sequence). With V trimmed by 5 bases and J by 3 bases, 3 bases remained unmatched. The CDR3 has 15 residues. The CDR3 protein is CASSAGTSGSYEQYF. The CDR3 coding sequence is TGTGCCAGTAGTGCCGGGACTAGCGGGAGCTACGAGCAGTACTTC.

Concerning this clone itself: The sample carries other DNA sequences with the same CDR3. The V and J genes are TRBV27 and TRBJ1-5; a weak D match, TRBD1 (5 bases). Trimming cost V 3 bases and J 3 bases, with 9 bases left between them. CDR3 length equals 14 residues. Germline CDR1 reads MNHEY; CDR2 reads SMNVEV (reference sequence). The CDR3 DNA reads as TGTGCCAGCAGTTTCCGGGGGTCCAATCAGCCCCAGCATTTT. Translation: CASSFRGSNQPQHF.

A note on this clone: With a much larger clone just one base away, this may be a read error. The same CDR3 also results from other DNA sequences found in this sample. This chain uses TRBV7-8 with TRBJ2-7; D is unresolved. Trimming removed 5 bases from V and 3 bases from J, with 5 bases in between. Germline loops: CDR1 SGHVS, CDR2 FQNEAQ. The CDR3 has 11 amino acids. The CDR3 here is CASSPDYEQYF. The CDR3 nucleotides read TGTGCCAGCAGCCCCGACTACGAGCAGTACTTC. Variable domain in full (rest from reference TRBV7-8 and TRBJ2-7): GAGVSQSPRYKVAKRGQDVALRCDPISGHVSLFWYQQALGQGPEFLTYFQNEAQLDKSGLPSDRFFAERPEGSVSTLKIQRTQQEDSAVYLCASSPDYEQYFGPGTRLTVT.

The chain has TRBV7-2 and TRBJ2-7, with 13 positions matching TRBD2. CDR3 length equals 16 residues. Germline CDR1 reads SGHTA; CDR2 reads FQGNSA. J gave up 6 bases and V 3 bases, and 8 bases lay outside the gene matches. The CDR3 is CASSLSGGLAGAEQYF. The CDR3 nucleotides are TGTGCCAGCAGCTTGAGCGGCGGACTAGCGGGAGCCGAGCAGTACTTC.

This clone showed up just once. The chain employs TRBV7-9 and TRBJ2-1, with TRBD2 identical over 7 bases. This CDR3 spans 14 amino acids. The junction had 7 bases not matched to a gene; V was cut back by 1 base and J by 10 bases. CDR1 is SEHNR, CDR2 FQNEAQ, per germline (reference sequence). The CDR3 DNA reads TGTGCCAGCAGCTTAGGGGGACTTAGCGGGGAGCAGTTCTTC. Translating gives CASSLGGLSGEQFF.

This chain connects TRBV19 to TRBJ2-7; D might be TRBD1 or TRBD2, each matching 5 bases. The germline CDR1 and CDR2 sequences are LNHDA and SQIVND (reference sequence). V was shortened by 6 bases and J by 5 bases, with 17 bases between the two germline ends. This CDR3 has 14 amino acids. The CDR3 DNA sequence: TGTGCCAGTAGCTTTGGGACGGACTCTAACGAGCAGTACTTC. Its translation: CASSFGTDSNEQYF.

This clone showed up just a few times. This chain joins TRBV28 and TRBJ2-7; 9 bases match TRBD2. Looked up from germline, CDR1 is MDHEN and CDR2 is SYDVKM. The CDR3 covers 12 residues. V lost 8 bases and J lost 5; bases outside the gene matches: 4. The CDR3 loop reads CASEAGGHEQYF. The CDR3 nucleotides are TGTGCCAGCGAGGCGGGGGGGCACGAGCAGTACTTC.